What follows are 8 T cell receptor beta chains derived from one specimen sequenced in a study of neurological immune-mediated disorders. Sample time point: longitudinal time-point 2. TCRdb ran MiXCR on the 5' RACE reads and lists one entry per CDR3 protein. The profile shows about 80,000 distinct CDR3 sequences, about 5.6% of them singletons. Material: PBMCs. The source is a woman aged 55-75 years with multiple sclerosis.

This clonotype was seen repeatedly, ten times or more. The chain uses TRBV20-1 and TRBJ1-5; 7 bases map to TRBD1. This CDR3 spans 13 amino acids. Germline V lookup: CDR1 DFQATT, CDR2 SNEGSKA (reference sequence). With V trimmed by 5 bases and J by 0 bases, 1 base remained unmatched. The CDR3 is CSADRDSNQPQHF. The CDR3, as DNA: TGCAGTGCTGACAGGGATAGCAATCAGCCCCAGCATTTT.

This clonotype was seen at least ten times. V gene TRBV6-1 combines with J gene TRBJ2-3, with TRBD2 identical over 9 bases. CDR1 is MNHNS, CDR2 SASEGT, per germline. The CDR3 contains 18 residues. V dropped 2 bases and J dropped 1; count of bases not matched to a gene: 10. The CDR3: CASSERPVVAGGTDTQYF. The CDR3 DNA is TGTGCCAGCAGTGAACGTCCCGTAGTAGCGGGGGGCACAGATACGCAGTATTTT.

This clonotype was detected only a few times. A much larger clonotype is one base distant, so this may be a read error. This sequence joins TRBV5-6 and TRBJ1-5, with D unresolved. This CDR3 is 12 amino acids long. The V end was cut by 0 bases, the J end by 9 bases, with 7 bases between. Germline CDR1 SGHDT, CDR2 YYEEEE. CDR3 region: CASSLGDPPQHF. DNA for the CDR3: TGTGCCAGCAGCTTGGGGGATCCGCCCCAGCATTTT.

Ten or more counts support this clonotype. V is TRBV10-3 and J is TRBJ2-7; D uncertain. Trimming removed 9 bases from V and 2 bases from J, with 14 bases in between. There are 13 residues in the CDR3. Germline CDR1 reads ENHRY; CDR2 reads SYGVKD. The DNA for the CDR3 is TGTGCCATTAACAGTGCGGACGCCTACGAGCAGTACTTC. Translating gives CAINSADAYEQYF.

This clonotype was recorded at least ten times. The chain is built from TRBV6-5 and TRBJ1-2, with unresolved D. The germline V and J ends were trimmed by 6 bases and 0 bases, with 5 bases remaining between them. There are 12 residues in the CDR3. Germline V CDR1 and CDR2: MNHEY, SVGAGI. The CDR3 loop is CASRTPNYGYTF. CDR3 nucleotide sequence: TGTGCCAGCAGGACGCCTAACTATGGCTACACCTTC.

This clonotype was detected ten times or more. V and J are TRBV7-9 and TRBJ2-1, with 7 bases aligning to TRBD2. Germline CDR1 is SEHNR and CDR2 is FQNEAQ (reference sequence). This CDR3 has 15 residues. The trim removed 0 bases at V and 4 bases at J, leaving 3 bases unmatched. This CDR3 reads CASSLARTRYNEQFF. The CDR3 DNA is TGTGCCAGCAGCTTAGCAAGGACTAGATACAATGAGCAGTTCTTC.

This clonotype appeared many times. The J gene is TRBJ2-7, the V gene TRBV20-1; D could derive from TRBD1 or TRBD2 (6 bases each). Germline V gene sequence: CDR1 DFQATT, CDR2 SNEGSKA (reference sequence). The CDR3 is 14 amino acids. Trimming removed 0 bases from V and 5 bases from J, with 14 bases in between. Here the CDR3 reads CSARDLGGRDEQYF. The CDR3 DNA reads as TGCAGTGCTAGAGATTTGGGGGGCAGGGACGAGCAGTACTTC.

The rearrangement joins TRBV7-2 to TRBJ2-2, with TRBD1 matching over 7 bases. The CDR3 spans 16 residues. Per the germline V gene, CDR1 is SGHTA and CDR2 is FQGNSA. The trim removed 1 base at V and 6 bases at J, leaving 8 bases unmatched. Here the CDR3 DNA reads TGTGCCAGCAGCTTAGGTGGTAGGGGGCTGCCCGGGGAGCTGTTTTTT. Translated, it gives CASSLGGRGLPGELFF.